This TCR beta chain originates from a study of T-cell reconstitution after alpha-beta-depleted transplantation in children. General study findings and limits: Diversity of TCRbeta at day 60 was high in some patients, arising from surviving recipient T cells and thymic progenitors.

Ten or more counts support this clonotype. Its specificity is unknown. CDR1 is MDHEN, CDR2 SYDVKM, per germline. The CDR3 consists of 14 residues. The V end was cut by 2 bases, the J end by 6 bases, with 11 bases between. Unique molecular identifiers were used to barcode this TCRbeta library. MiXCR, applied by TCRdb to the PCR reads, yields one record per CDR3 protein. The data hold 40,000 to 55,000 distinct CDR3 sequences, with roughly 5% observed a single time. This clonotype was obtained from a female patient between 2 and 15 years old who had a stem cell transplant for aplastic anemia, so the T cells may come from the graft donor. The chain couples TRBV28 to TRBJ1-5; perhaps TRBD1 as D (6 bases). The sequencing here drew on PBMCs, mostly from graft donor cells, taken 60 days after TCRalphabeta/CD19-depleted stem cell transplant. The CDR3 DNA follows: TGTGCCAGCAGTTTACACAGGGCCATTCAGCCCCAGCATTTT. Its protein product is CASSLHRAIQPQHF.